A single sample is the source of the 11 T cell receptor beta chains below, sequenced in a study of shared clonotypes between healthy human individuals. The repertoire was sequenced with immunoSEQ multiplex PCR; TCRdb's copy has only in-frame clones and lacks some. The sample lists about 2.4 million clones, 93% occurring once. The specimen was naive CD4+ T cells from PBMCs. Subset: CD45RA+ positively selected. The receptors stem from a man younger than 35 in good health. Some clones in this sample may be carry-over from other donors' samples.

V is TRBV27 and J is TRBJ2-5; 9 nucleotides agree with TRBD2. There are 19 residues in the CDR3. V shed 1 base and J 0 bases; nucleotides not matched to a gene: 12. CDR1 and CDR2 from the germline V gene are MNHEY and SMNVEV (reference sequence). The CDR3 region is CASSLWRREGPSDQETQYF. The CDR3 DNA is TGTGCCAGCAGTTTATGGCGGCGGGAGGGCCCGTCCGACCAAGAGACCCAGTACTTC.

A single count supports this clone. This sequence joins TRBV11-3 and TRBJ2-7; TRBD2 matches at 11 bases. The V segment lost 1 base and the J segment 5 bases; nucleotides outside the gene matches: 4. The CDR3 consists of 15 residues. Germline loops: CDR1 SGHNT, CDR2 YENEEA. DNA for the CDR3: TGTGCCAGCAGCTTAGGGGGGACTAGCGGCCACGAGCAGTACTTC. This sequence encodes CASSLGGTSGHEQYF.

The rearrangement links TRBV6-1 to TRBJ2-1; D tentatively reads TRBD1 or TRBD2 (5 bases each). Germline V gene sequence: CDR1 MNHNS, CDR2 SASEGT. Trimming pared 7 bases from V and 4 bases from J, leaving 17 bases between. The CDR3 covers 15 residues. DNA for the CDR3: TGTGCCAGCAATTTAGGGACCCCCTTGTACAATGAGCAGTTCTTC. Translation gives CASNLGTPLYNEQFF.

This clone was seen a few times. This chain connects TRBV30 to TRBJ1-1, with 11 bases aligning to TRBD1. The CDR3 sequence is 13 residues long. The germline CDR1 and CDR2 sequences are GTSNPN and SVGIG (reference sequence). V shed 4 bases and J 7 bases; nucleotides not matched to a gene: 5. The DNA of the CDR3 is TGTGCCTGGACCGGACAGGGGGCTAATGAAGCTTTCTTT. Encoded protein: CAWTGQGANEAFF.

A few counts support this clone. V gene TRBV7-7 combines with J gene TRBJ2-5; D perhaps matches TRBD2 (6 bases). This CDR3 is built from 14 residues. Trimming took off 1 base at V and 5 bases at J, with 11 bases between the two ends. Looked up from germline, CDR1 is SSHAT and CDR2 is FNYEAQ (reference sequence). The CDR3 sequence is CASSLEGGRETQYF. CDR3 bases: TGTGCCAGCAGCTTAGAGGGAGGCAGGGAGACCCAGTACTTC.

The V gene is TRBV4-1, the J gene TRBJ1-2; D remains ambiguous. V was clipped by 1 base and J by 4 bases, with 13 bases between them. CDR3 length equals 15 residues. Looked up from germline, CDR1 is MGHRA and CDR2 is YSYEKL. CDR3 loop: CASSQGIGRGYGYTF. CDR3 bases: TGCGCCAGCAGCCAAGGTATTGGACGCGGCTATGGCTACACCTTC.

The rearrangement uses TRBV28 and TRBJ1-2; a weak D match, TRBD1 (5 bases). Trimming left V 6 bases short and J 2 bases short, with 13 bases between. CDR1 MDHEN and CDR2 SYDVKM come from the germline V gene. The CDR3 sequence is 14 residues long. CDR3 nucleotide sequence: TGTGCCAGCAGCCCGAATGGGGCGAACTATGGCTACACCTTC. Protein: CASSPNGANYGYTF.

The chain uses TRBV28 and TRBJ2-1, with TRBD1 identical over 11 bases. The trim removed 7 bases at V and 4 bases at J, leaving 9 bases unmatched. The CDR3 totals 16 residues. CDR1 and CDR2 (germline): MDHEN, SYDVKM. The CDR3 DNA sequence: TGTGCCAGCATCCTGGGGGGGACAGGGGGATACAATGAGCAGTTCTTC. It is translated as CASILGGTGGYNEQFF.

The V and J genes are TRBV28 and TRBJ2-3, with 13 bases lining up with TRBD2. V trimming: 5 bases; J trimming: 8 bases; junction bases outside the gene matches: 16. The germline V gene has CDR1 MDHEN and CDR2 SYDVKM. The CDR3 length is 18 residues. The CDR3 region has the DNA TGTGCCAGCAGTACCCCTTCTGCCGGGACTAGCGGGACGGGTACGCAGTATTTT. It translates to CASSTPSAGTSGTGTQYF.

J is TRBJ1-5 and V is TRBV6-1, with 7 positions matching TRBD1. Germline CDR1 reads MNHNS; CDR2 reads SASEGT. Unmatched junction bases numbered 1, after V lost 5 bases and J lost 6 bases. The CDR3 has 12 residues. The CDR3: CASSNRGQPQHF. The CDR3 coding sequence is TGTGCCAGCAGTAACAGGGGTCAGCCCCAGCATTTT.

CDR3 amino acids: CASSLLKGEQFF. In DNA, the CDR3 is TGTGCCAGCAGCTTGTTGAAGGGGGAGCAGTTCTTC. The V and J genes are TRBV5-6 and TRBJ2-1; D is perhaps TRBD1 (5 bases). This CDR3 comprises 12 residues. Germline lookup yields CDR1 SGHDT and CDR2 YYEEEE. V lost 1 base, J lost 10 bases, and 9 bases lay in between.